The clone carrying this T cell receptor beta chain was picked up many times. What it recognizes is unknown. TCRdb called the 5' RACE reads again in MiXCR, with one record for every CDR3 protein. The sample has roughly 300,000 distinct CDR3 sequences, roughly 8.2% seen once. These data belong to a study of T-cell memory formation after mild COVID-19. Study-wide findings and caveats: Balance between CD4 and CD8 was seen in clones contracting day 15 to 85, and a CD4+ lean was seen in later expanders.

From germline, CDR1 is MNHNS and CDR2 SASEGT. This CDR3 is 16 amino acids long. The V and J ends lost 2 bases and 0 bases respectively, with 13 bases between them. The receptor was isolated from a man between 18 and 35 years old who had mild COVID-19 (a few samples of this study predate the infection). Cell type and time point are not known. The chain employs TRBV6-1 and TRBJ1-2, with a weak D call TRBD1 (5 bases). The sample comprised PBMCs or a T cell subset sorted from them (not recorded which). Here the CDR3 reads CASSEWRGISNYGYTF. Here the CDR3 DNA reads TGTGCCAGCAGTGAATGGAGGGGCATCTCTAACTATGGCTACACCTTC.